The T cell receptor beta chain described here comes from a study of CDR3 diversity in severe acne. One entry per CDR3 protein, called by TCRdb with MiXCR from the PCR reads. The table lists around 100,000 distinct CDR3 sequences, under 60% of them singletons. This CDR3 comprises 12 residues. Germline lookup yields CDR1 SGHDN and CDR2 FVKESK. V gave up 2 bases and J gave up 4 bases, with 5 bases separating them. Sequencing was performed on blood. The chain recombines TRBV14 with TRBJ1-1; no definite D call. This receptor was identified in a male donor with acne. The CDR3 DNA reads TGTGCCAGCAGCCAATTTGGCACTGAAGCTTTCTTT. Its translation: CASSQFGTEAFF.